The 14 T cell receptor beta chains below were found in one sample sequenced in a study of OX40 agonist ivuxolimab in advanced cancers. The library was made by the immunoSEQ multiplex PCR assay. TCRdb stores this immuneACCESS table with in-frame sequences only. Part of the clones is absent; in the studies checked, under half of the shortfall reflects unresolved V genes, and no reason is known for the rest. The sample profile shows about 70,000 clones; about 81% of them were found once. Together, the top ten hold 5% of the sample. The source material was CD4+ or CD8+ T cells sorted from blood, sampled in a trial of the OX40 agonist ivuxolimab. The receptor set was obtained from an adult with an advanced solid tumor such as melanoma, head and neck, liver or kidney cancer.

This chain joins TRBV5-1 and TRBJ2-7; D unresolved. The CDR3 runs 14 residues. CDR1 SGHRS and CDR2 YFSETQ come from the germline V gene. Trimming took 2 bases from V and 3 from J, leaving 12 bases between them. DNA for the CDR3: TGCGCCAGCAGCTTTCGGTCGAGTGACTACGAGCAGTACTTC. Protein: CASSFRSSDYEQYF.

The CDR3 loop is CASSIPVEDTQYF. As DNA, the CDR3 is TGTGCCAGCAGCATACCCGTAGAAGATACGCAGTATTTT. This chain links TRBV7-2 with TRBJ2-3; D is uncertain. Per the germline V gene, CDR1 is SGHTA and CDR2 is FQGNSA. The ends were cut back, 5 bases at V and 5 bases at J, with 11 bases in the middle. This CDR3 spans 13 amino acids.

The chain carries TRBV29-1 and TRBJ1-2; a weak D match, TRBD1 (6 bases). Per the germline V gene, CDR1 is SQVTM and CDR2 is ANQGSEA. The V end was cut by 6 bases, the J end by 1 base, with 15 bases between. There are 14 residues in the CDR3. CDR3 residues: CSVTLQGNNYGYTF. The CDR3 DNA is TGCAGCGTCACTCTCCAGGGGAATAACTATGGCTACACCTTC. The full variable domain, its missing parts supplied by reference TRBV29-1 and TRBJ1-2, is SAVISQKPSRDICQRGTSLTIQCQVDSQVTMMFWYRQQPGQSLTLIATANQGSEATYESGFVIDKFPISRPNLTFSTLTVSNMSPEDSSIYLCSVTLQGNNYGYTFGSGTRLTVV.

The chain links TRBV27 to TRBJ1-2; 9 positions match TRBD1. V dropped 5 bases and J dropped 4; count of bases not matched to a gene: 5. This CDR3 is built from 14 residues. Germline CDR1 reads MNHEY; CDR2 reads SMNVEV (reference sequence). DNA for the CDR3: TGTGCCAGCAGTATTGGACAGGGGACCTATGGCTACACCTTC. Translating gives CASSIGQGTYGYTF.

DNA for the CDR3: TGCAGCGTTGAACCCAGCGGGAGCTCCTACAATGAGCAGTTCTTC. Translating it yields CSVEPSGSSYNEQFF. The V gene is TRBV29-1, the J gene TRBJ2-1; the match to TRBD2 covers 8 bases. CDR1 and CDR2 (germline): SQVTM, ANQGSEA. V trimming: 2 bases; J trimming: 0 bases; junction bases outside the gene matches: 3. There are 15 residues in the CDR3.

V is TRBV7-9 and J is TRBJ2-7; 11 bases match TRBD2. Germline V gives CDR1 SEHNR, CDR2 FQNEAQ (reference sequence). This CDR3 is built from 14 residues. With V trimmed by 5 bases and J by 4 bases, 4 bases remained unmatched. Here the CDR3 reads CASSKLAGEYEQYF. In nucleotides, the CDR3 is TGTGCCAGCAGCAAACTAGCGGGGGAATACGAGCAGTACTTC.

The V gene is TRBV30, the J gene TRBJ2-7, with D tentatively TRBD1 (5 bases). The CDR3 runs 12 residues. V lost 0 bases and J 5 bases, leaving 8 bases between the germline ends. CDR1 and CDR2 from the germline V gene are GTSNPN and SVGIG (reference sequence). The CDR3 DNA sequence: TGTGCCTGGAGTGTTCAGGGCCACGAGCAGTACTTC. Translation gives CAWSVQGHEQYF.

The chain has TRBV7-7 and TRBJ2-1, with 8 bases identical to TRBD2. The CDR3 is 13 amino acids. Per germline, CDR1 SSHAT and CDR2 FNYEAQ (reference sequence). The V gene end was trimmed by 5 bases and the J gene end by 10 bases; junction bases not matched to a gene: 7. The CDR3 protein is CASSPGLAREQFF. The CDR3 DNA follows: TGTGCCAGCAGCCCCGGACTAGCTAGGGAGCAGTTCTTC.

The CDR3 loop is CAIKGLGDMNTEAFF. CDR3 DNA: TGTGCCATCAAGGGGCTGGGGGACATGAACACTGAAGCTTTCTTT. The rearrangement links TRBV10-3 to TRBJ1-1, with D perhaps matching TRBD1 (6 bases). The germline V gene encodes CDR1 ENHRY and CDR2 SYGVKD. The CDR3 is 15 residues long. V gave up 7 bases and J gave up 0 bases, with 15 bases separating them.

J is TRBJ2-1 and V is TRBV5-1; D is possibly TRBD2 (6 bases). The CDR3 covers 17 residues. The ends were cut back, 4 bases at V and 0 bases at J, with 17 bases in the middle. Germline V CDR1 and CDR2: SGHRS, YFSETQ. CDR3 coding DNA: TGCGCCAGCAGCCTAACCGGGACTCTCAGCTCCTACAATGAGCAGTTCTTC. It specifies CASSLTGTLSSYNEQFF.

The chain joins TRBV11-2 to TRBJ2-5; 9 bases are a match to TRBD2. CDR1 SGHAT and CDR2 FQNNGV come from the germline V gene. The CDR3 sequence is 17 residues long. Trimming at V came to 5 bases and at J to 2 bases, leaving 12 bases not matched to a gene. The CDR3 is CASSPRGSGGLQETQYF. The DNA of the CDR3 is TGTGCCAGCAGCCCCCGGGGTAGCGGGGGCCTACAAGAGACCCAGTACTTC.

The chain is built from TRBV5-1 and TRBJ2-2; 9 nucleotides match TRBD2. This CDR3 spans 16 amino acids. V gave up 3 bases and J gave up 5 bases; unmatched junction bases: 8. CDR1 is SGHRS and CDR2 is YFSETQ in the germline V gene. CDR3 amino acids: CASSYSGSVETGELFF. CDR3 in DNA: TGCGCCAGCAGCTATAGCGGGAGCGTTGAGACCGGGGAGCTGTTTTTT. The whole variable domain, remainder taken from reference TRBV5-1 and TRBJ2-2, is KAGVTQTPRYLIKTRGQQVTLSCSPISGHRSVSWYQQTPGQGLQFLFEYFSETQRNKGNFPGRFSGRQFSNSRSEMNVSTLELGDSALYLCASSYSGSVETGELFFGEGSRLTVL.

The chain recombines TRBV7-2 with TRBJ2-5, with D perhaps TRBD1 (5 bases). Trimming took off 1 base at V and 4 bases at J, with 7 bases between the two ends. This CDR3 region has 13 residues. Germline CDR1 and CDR2: SGHTA and FQGNSA. This CDR3 is CASSLGRGETQYF. The CDR3, as DNA: TGTGCCAGCAGCTTAGGTAGGGGAGAGACCCAGTACTTC.

The chain employs TRBV7-9 and TRBJ1-3; D gene ambiguous. This CDR3 contains 14 residues. CDR1 and CDR2 from the germline V gene are SEHNR and FQNEAQ (reference sequence). The germline V and J ends were trimmed by 3 bases and 4 bases, with 10 bases remaining between them. The DNA for the CDR3 is TGTGCCAGCAGCTTTCCGGATCGAGGAAACACCATATATTTT. This codes for CASSFPDRGNTIYF.